This T cell receptor beta chain was found in a study of identical twins. TCRdb reprocessed the 5' RACE reads with MiXCR, giving one entry per CDR3 protein. The sample carries some 460,000 distinct CDR3 sequences, 11% to 15% recorded once. This CDR3 region has 14 residues. Trimming pared 7 bases from V and 4 bases from J, leaving 15 bases between. This clonotype was detected ten times or more. The same specimen was also included in a second study, on yellow fever vaccine responses in identical twins. That paper notes: As reported, the vaccine T cell response of twins seemed partly convergent and partly personalized.

Sequencing was performed on CD4+ T cells sorted from blood. This clonotype was obtained from a young woman in good health. The chain is built from TRBV12-3 or TRBV12-4 and TRBJ2-3; D may be TRBD1 (6 bases). This chain's CDR3 is CASNTGSGSDTQYF. CDR3 bases: TGTGCCAGCAATACAGGGTCGGGGTCAGATACGCAGTATTTT.